What follows is one T cell receptor beta chain and its context. Antigen unknown. The data were obtained in a study of shared clonotypes between healthy human individuals. Whole-study findings and limits: Clonotype sharing across a few donors was observed for around 5% of naive CD4 clonotypes. Blood was the sole source, and tissue repertoires probably differ.

TCRdb's copy holds only in-frame clones and misses some; the assay was immunoSEQ multiplex PCR. The data contain some 2,100,000 clones, approximately 95% of them singletons. Sequenced input: naive CD4+ T cells sorted from blood. Documented subset: CD45RA+ positively selected. This clonotype was obtained from a man younger than 30 in good health.

The CDR3 coding sequence is TGCGCCAGCAGCGGCGGGACAACTAACACTGAAGCTTTCTTT. Translation: CASSGGTTNTEAFF. The chain employs TRBV5-1 and TRBJ1-1; tentative D call: TRBD1 (6 bases). The germline CDR1 and CDR2 sequences are SGHRS and YFSETQ. Trimming cost V 4 bases and J 2 bases, with 12 bases left between them. CDR3 length: 14 residues.